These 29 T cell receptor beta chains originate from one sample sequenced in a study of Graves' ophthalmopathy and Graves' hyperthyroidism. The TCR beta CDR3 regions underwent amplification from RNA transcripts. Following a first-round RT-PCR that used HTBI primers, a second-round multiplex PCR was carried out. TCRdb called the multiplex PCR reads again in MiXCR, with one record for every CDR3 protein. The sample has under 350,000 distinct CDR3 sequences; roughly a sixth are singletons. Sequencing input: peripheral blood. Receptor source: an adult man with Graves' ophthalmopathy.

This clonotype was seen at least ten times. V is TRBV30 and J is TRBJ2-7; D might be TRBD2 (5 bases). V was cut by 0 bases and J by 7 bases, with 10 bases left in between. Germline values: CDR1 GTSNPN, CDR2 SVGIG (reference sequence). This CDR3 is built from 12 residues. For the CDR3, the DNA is TGTGCCTGGAGTGTAGCAGGCGGGGAGCAGTACTTC. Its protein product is CAWSVAGGEQYF.

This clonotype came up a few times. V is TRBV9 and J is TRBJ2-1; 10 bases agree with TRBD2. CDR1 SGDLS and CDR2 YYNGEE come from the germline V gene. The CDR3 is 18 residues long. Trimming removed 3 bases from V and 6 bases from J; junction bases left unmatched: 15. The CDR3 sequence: CASSADSSSGRGFNEQFF. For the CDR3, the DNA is TGTGCCAGCAGCGCGGACAGTTCTAGCGGGAGAGGGTTCAATGAGCAGTTCTTC.

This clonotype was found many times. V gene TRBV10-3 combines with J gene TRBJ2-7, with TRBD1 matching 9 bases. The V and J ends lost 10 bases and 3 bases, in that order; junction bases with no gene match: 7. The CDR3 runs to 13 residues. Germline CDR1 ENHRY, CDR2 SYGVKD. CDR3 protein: CATARDRDYEQYF. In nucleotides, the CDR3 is TGTGCCACCGCCCGGGACAGGGACTACGAGCAGTACTTC.

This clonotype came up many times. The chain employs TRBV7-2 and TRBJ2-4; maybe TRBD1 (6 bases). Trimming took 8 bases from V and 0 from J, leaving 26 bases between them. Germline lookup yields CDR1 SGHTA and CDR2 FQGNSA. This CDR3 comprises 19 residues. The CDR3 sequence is CASQKLGTRRQLAKNIQYF. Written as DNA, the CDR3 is TGTGCCAGCCAGAAGCTAGGGACACGGCGTCAACTAGCCAAAAACATTCAGTACTTC.

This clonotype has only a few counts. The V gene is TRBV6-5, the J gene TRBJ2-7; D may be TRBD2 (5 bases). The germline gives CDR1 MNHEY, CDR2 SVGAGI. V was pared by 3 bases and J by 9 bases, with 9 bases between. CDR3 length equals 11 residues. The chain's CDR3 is CASSYLEGQYF. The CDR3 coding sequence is TGTGCCAGCAGTTATCTAGAGGGGCAGTACTTC.

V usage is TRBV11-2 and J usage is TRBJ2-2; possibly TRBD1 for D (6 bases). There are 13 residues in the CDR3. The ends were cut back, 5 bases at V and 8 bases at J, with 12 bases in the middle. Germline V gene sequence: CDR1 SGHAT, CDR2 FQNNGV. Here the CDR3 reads CASSTHGTGELFF. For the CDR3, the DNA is TGTGCCAGCAGCACACACGGGACAGGGGAGCTGTTTTTT. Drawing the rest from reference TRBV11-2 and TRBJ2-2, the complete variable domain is EAGVAQSPRYKIIEKRQSVAFWCNPISGHATLYWYQQILGQGPKLLIQFQNNGVVDDSQLPKDRFSAERLKGVDSTLKIQPAKLEDSAVYLCASSTHGTGELFFGEGSRLTVL.

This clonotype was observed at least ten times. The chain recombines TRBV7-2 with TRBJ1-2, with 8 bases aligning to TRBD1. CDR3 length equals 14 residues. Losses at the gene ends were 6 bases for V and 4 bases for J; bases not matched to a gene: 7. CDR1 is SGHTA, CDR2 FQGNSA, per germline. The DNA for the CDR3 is TGTGCCAGCAGTTTGTGGACAGGGTCCTATGGCTACACCTTC. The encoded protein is CASSLWTGSYGYTF.

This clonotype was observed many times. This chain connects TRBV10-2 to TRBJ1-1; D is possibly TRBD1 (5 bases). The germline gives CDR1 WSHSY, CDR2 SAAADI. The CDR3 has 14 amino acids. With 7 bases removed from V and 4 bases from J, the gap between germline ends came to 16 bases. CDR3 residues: CASTTTPTVTEAFF. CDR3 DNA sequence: TGCGCCAGCACCACGACGCCGACAGTCACTGAAGCTTTCTTT.

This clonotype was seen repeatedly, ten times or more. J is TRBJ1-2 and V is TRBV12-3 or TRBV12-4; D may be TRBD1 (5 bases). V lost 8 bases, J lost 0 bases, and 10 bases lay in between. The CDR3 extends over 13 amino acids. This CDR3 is CASGVRANYGYTF. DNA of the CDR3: TGTGCCAGCGGGGTCAGGGCTAACTATGGCTACACCTTC.

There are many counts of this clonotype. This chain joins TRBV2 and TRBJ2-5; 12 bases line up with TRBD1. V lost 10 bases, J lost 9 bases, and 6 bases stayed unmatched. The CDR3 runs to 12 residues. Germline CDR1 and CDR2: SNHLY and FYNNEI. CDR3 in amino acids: CATSGTGGSQYF. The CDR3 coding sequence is TGTGCCACCTCCGGGACAGGGGGCTCCCAGTACTTC. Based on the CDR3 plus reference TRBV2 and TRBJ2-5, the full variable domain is EPEVTQTPSHQVTQMGQEVILRCVPISNHLYFYWYRQILGQKVEFLVSFYNNEISEKSEIFDDQFSVERPDGSNFTLKIRSTKLEDSAMYFCATSGTGGSQYFGPGTRLLVL.

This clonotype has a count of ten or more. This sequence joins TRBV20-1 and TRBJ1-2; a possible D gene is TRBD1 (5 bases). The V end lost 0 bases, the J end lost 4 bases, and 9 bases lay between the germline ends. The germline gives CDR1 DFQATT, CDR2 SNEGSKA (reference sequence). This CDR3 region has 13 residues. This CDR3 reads CSARDTGLYGYTF. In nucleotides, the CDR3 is TGCAGTGCTAGAGATACAGGCCTCTATGGCTACACCTTC.

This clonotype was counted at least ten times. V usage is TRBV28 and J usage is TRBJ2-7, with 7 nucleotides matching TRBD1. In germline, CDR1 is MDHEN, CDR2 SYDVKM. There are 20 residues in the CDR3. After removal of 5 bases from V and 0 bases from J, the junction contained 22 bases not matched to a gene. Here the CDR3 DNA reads TGTGCCAGCAGTCCCCGACTCCCGTTCTCGGGGACAGCCAGCTCCTACGAGCAGTACTTC. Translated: CASSPRLPFSGTASSYEQYF.

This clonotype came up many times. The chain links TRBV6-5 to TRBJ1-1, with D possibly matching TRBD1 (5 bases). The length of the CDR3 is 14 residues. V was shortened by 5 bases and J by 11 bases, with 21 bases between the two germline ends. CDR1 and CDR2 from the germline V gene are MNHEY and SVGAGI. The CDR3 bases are TGTGCCAGCAGTACGGACCTCTCTCCTGAGGGGGCTTTCTTT. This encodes CASSTDLSPEGAFF.

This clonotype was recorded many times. CDR3 coding DNA: TGTGCCACCAGCAGAGATCAAGGCAGGGGCGGTCAGCCCCAGCATTTT. This sequence encodes CATSRDQGRGGQPQHF. The chain links TRBV15 to TRBJ1-5; D perhaps matches TRBD1 (6 bases). CDR1 LNHNV and CDR2 YYDKDF come from the germline V gene (reference sequence). The CDR3 loop spans 16 amino acids. Between the trimmed V and J ends, which lost 0 bases and 6 bases, there was a span of 15 bases.

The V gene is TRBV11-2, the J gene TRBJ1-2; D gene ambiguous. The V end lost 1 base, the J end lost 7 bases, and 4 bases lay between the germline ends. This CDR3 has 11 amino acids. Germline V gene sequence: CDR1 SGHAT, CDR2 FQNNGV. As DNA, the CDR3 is TGTGCCAGCAGCTTAGTATTTGGCTACACCTTC. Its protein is CASSLVFGYTF.

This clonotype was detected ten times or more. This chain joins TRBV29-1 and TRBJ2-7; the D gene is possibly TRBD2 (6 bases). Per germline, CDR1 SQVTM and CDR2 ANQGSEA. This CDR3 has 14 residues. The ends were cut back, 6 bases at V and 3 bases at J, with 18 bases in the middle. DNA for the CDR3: TGCAGCGTCCGGGGGTGGTTGGACGGCTACGAGCAGTACTTC. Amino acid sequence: CSVRGWLDGYEQYF.

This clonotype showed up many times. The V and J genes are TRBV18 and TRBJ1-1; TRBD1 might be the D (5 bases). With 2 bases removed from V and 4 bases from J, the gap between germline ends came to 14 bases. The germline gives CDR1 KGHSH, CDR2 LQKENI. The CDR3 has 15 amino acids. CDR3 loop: CASSPGAGMSTEAFF. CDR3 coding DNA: TGTGCCAGCTCACCAGGGGCCGGTATGAGCACTGAAGCTTTCTTT.

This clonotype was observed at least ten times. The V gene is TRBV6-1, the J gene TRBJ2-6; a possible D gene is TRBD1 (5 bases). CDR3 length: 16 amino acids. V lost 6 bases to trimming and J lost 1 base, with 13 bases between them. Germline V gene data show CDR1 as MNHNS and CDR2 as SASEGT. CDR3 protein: CASSPTDGSGANVLTF. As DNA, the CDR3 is TGTGCCAGCAGCCCGACAGATGGTTCTGGGGCCAACGTCCTGACTTTC.

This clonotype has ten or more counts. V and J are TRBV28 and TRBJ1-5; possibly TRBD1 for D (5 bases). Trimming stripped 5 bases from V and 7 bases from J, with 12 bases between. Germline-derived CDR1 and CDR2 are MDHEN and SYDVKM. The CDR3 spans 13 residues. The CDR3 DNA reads TGTGCCAGCAGTCCCTGGGGGGAACAGCCCCAGCATTTT. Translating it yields CASSPWGEQPQHF.

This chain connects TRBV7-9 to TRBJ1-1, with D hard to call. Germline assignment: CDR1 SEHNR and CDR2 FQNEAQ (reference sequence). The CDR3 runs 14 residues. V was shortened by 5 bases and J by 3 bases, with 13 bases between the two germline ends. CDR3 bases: TGTGCCAGCAGCAGAGCACCCGGGGACACTGAAGCTTTCTTT. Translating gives CASSRAPGDTEAFF.

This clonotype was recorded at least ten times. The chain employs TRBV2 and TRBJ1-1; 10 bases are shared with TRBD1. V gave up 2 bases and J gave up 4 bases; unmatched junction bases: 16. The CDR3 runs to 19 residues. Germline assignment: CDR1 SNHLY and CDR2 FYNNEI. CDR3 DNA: TGTGCCAGCAGTGAACTAATGTATCGGGACAGGGGCCCCTCCACTGAAGCTTTCTTT. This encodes CASSELMYRDRGPSTEAFF.

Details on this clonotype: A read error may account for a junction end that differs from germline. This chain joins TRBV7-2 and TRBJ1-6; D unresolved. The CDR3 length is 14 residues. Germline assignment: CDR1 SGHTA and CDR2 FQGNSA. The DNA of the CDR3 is TGTGCCATCAGCGCGAGGGATTTTAATTTACCCCTCCACTTT. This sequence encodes CAISARDFNLPLHF.

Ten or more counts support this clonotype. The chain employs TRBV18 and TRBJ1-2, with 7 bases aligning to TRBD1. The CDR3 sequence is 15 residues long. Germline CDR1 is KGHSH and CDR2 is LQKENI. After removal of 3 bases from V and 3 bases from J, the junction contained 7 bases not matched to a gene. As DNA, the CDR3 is TGTGCCAGCTCACCGACAGGGAAGGTGGACTATGGCTACACCTTC. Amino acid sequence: CASSPTGKVDYGYTF.

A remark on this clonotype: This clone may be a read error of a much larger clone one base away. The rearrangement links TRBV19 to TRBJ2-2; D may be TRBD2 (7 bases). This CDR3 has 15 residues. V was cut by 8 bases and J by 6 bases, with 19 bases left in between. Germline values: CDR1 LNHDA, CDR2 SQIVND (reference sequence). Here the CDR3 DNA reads TGTGCCAGTTGTAACTCTCCGGGGGGCTCCGGGGAGCTGTTTTTT. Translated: CASCNSPGGSGELFF.

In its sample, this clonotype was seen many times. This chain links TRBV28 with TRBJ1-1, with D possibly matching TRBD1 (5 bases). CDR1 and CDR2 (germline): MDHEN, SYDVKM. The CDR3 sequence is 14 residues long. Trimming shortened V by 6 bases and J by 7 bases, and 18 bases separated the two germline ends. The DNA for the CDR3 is TGTGCCAGCAGCCACAGACAGAAAATGGGTGAAGCTTTCTTT. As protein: CASSHRQKMGEAFF.

The CDR3 protein is CASGPSSETQYF. Here the CDR3 DNA reads TGTGCCTCGGGCCCCTCCTCGGAGACCCAGTACTTC. The J gene is TRBJ2-5, the V gene TRBV30, with D unclear. V was trimmed by 7 bases and J by 5 bases, leaving 14 bases between them. The CDR3 covers 12 residues. In germline, CDR1 is GTSNPN, CDR2 SVGIG (reference sequence).

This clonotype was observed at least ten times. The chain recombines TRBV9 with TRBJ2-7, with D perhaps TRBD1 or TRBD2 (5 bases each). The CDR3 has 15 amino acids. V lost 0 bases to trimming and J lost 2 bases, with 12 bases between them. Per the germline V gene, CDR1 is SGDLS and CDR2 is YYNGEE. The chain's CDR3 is CASSVGGTGTYEQYF. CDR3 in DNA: TGTGCCAGCAGCGTAGGGGGGACGGGGACCTACGAGCAGTACTTC.

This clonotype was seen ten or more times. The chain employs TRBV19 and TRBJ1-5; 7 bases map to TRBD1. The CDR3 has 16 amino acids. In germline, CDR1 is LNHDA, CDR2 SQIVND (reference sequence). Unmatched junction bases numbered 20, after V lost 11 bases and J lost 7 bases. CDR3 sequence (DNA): TGTGCCTCACACCAGGGGCAGGGGGGGCACAAACAGCCCCAGCATTTT. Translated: CASHQGQGGHKQPQHF.

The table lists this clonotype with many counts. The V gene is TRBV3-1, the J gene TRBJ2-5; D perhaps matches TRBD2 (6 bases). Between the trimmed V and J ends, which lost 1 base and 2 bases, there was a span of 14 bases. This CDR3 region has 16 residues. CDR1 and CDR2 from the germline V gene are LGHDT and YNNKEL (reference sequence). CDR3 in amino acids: CASSQAGLAHQETQYF. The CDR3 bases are TGTGCCAGCAGCCAAGCCGGCCTAGCGCATCAAGAGACCCAGTACTTC.